The rows below give T cell receptor beta chains drawn from one sample of a study of T cell repertoires in cytomegalovirus infection. MiXCR was run by TCRdb on the reads, yielding one entry per CDR3 protein. The sample has about 920,000 distinct CDR3 sequences; under 40% are singletons. What these receptors recognize is not known. Source: cultured CD8+ T cells from PBMCs, taken from culture after CMV antigen stimulation. The receptor source for this set is a human donor in good health (CMV status not recorded). Some clones in this sample may be carry-over from other donors' samples. Both conserved end residues are part of each CDR3. The D gene is left open where the match is weak. The size of a clone is reported for some rows only, either as once, few or many, or as a class for expanded clones.

clone size: many; V gene: TRBV9; J gene: TRBJ2-6; D gene: .; CDR3 DNA: TGTGCCAGCAGCGTAGCCCCGTCCGCAATCTGGGCCAACGTCCTGACTTTC; CDR3 protein: CASSVAPSAIWANVLTF
clone size: many; V gene: TRBV7-6; J gene: TRBJ2-2; D gene: .; CDR3 DNA: TGTGCCAGCAGCCCGGAGTGGCGCACCGGGGAGCTGTTTTTT; CDR3 protein: CASSPEWRTGELFF
clone size: few; V gene: TRBV7-6; J gene: TRBJ2-1; D gene: .; CDR3 DNA: TGTGCCAGCAGCTTCTTAGATAGTCCCGACAATGAGCAGTTCTTC; CDR3 protein: CASSFLDSPDNEQFF
clone size: few; V gene: TRBV7-9; J gene: TRBJ1-4; D gene: .; CDR3 DNA: TGTGCCAGCAGCTTATCCCGGACAGCAACTAATGAAAAACTGTTTTTT; CDR3 protein: CASSLSRTATNEKLFF
clone size: many; V gene: TRBV7-2; J gene: TRBJ1-2; D gene: .; CDR3 DNA: TGTGCCAGCAGCTTAGCGGGGCGGCCGAACTATGGCTACACCTTC; CDR3 protein: CASSLAGRPNYGYTF
clone size: few; V gene: TRBV7-9; J gene: TRBJ1-1; D gene: .; CDR3 DNA: TGTGCCAGCAGCCTCAACGGGGGCGCCTGGATGAACACTGAAGCTTTCTTT; CDR3 protein: CASSLNGGAWMNTEAFF
clone size: once; V gene: TRBV27; J gene: TRBJ1-1; D gene: TRBD1; CDR3 DNA: TGTGCCAGCAGTTACAGGGGGGCTCTGGAGAGAGCTTTCTTT; CDR3 protein: CASSYRGALERAFF
clone size: .; V gene: TRBV18; J gene: TRBJ1-1; D gene: TRBD1; CDR3 DNA: TGTGCCAGCTCACCGTACAACCGGGACAGGCAAACTGAAGCTTTCTTT; CDR3 protein: CASSPYNRDRQTEAFF
clone size: .; V gene: TRBV19; J gene: TRBJ1-5; D gene: .; CDR3 DNA: TGTGCCAGTAGTATAGATCCGGACGCGAATCAGCCCCAGCATTTT; CDR3 protein: CASSIDPDANQPQHF
clone size: few; V gene: TRBV27; J gene: TRBJ1-1; D gene: .; CDR3 DNA: TGTGCCAGCAGTTTTTGGCAGGGGAGCACTGAAGCTTTCTTT; CDR3 protein: CASSFWQGSTEAFF
clone size: few; V gene: TRBV12-5; J gene: TRBJ1-2; D gene: TRBD1; CDR3 DNA: TGTGCTAGTGCCCTCGGGACAGGTGCTAACTATGGCTACACCTTC; CDR3 protein: CASALGTGANYGYTF
clone size: .; V gene: TRBV2; J gene: TRBJ1-5; D gene: .; CDR3 DNA: TGTGCCAGCGGGGTATTAGGGGGACTTAGCAATCAGCCCCAGCATTTT; CDR3 protein: CASGVLGGLSNQPQHF
clone size: .; V gene: TRBV4-1; J gene: TRBJ1-5; D gene: TRBD1; CDR3 DNA: TGCGCCAGCAGCCAAGGTTGGACAGGTTTGAATCAGCCCCAGCATTTT; CDR3 protein: CASSQGWTGLNQPQHF
clone size: few; V gene: TRBV4-2; J gene: TRBJ2-2; D gene: .; CDR3 DNA: TGTGCCAGCAGCCAAGCCCTGGGGGCCGGGGAGCTGTTTTTT; CDR3 protein: CASSQALGAGELFF
clone size: many; V gene: TRBV6-2/TRBV6-3; J gene: TRBJ1-1; D gene: TRBD1; CDR3 DNA: TGTGCCAGCAGTTATCCCGTCCACAGGGGGCACAGCACTGAAGCTTTCTTT; CDR3 protein: CASSYPVHRGHSTEAFF
clone size: many; V gene: TRBV27; J gene: TRBJ2-7; D gene: .; CDR3 DNA: TGTGCCAGCAGAGGTCGTATCTACGAGCAGTACTTC; CDR3 protein: CASRGRIYEQYF
clone size: few; V gene: TRBV28; J gene: TRBJ2-3; D gene: .; CDR3 DNA: TGTGCCAGCAGTGGGGACTCCCGTTGGTATACGCAGTATTTT; CDR3 protein: CASSGDSRWYTQYF
clone size: .; V gene: TRBV4-1; J gene: TRBJ2-1; D gene: TRBD2; CDR3 DNA: TGTGCCAGCAGCCAAGCGGGACTAGCGGGGGGCGAGAATGAGCAGTTCTTC; CDR3 protein: CASSQAGLAGGENEQFF
clone size: .; V gene: TRBV20-1; J gene: TRBJ1-1; D gene: TRBD1; CDR3 DNA: TGCAGCTTAAGGACAGGGGAGGGTGAAGCTTTCTTT; CDR3 protein: CSLRTGEGEAFF
clone size: .; V gene: TRBV14; J gene: TRBJ2-3; D gene: .; CDR3 DNA: TGTGCCAGCAGCCAAGTGGCCCGAGGGACAGATACGCAGTATTTT; CDR3 protein: CASSQVARGTDTQYF
clone size: .; V gene: TRBV25-1; J gene: TRBJ1-1; D gene: .; CDR3 DNA: TGTGCCAGCAGTGGACGGGGGGGGGTCACTGAAGCTTTCTTT; CDR3 protein: CASSGRGGVTEAFF
clone size: many; V gene: TRBV12-3/TRBV12-4; J gene: TRBJ2-3; D gene: TRBD2; CDR3 DNA: TGTGCCAGCAGTCCCGGGACTACCCACACAGATACGCAGTATTTT; CDR3 protein: CASSPGTTHTDTQYF
clone size: many; V gene: TRBV12-3/TRBV12-4; J gene: TRBJ1-2; D gene: TRBD1; CDR3 DNA: TGTGCCAGCATTCTACAGGGGGCTAGCGATGGCTACACCTTC; CDR3 protein: CASILQGASDGYTF
clone size: many; V gene: TRBV7-9; J gene: TRBJ1-4; D gene: TRBD1; CDR3 DNA: TGTGCCAGCAGCCTTGGAGGGACAGGTGATGAAAAACTGTTTTTT; CDR3 protein: CASSLGGTGDEKLFF
clone size: few; V gene: TRBV19; J gene: TRBJ1-1; D gene: .; CDR3 DNA: TGTGCCAGTAGACTATCCCAGAACACTGAAGCTTTCTTT; CDR3 protein: CASRLSQNTEAFF
clone size: .; V gene: TRBV27; J gene: TRBJ1-5; D gene: .; CDR3 DNA: TGTGCCAGCACCCCCGGCGGTAGCAATCAGCCCCAGCATTTT; CDR3 protein: CASTPGGSNQPQHF
clone size: many; V gene: TRBV6-5; J gene: TRBJ2-1; D gene: .; CDR3 DNA: TGTGCCAGCAGTTACCTTAAAGCGGGTTCCCTCTCCTACAATGAGCAGTTCTTC; CDR3 protein: CASSYLKAGSLSYNEQFF
clone size: .; V gene: TRBV15; J gene: TRBJ2-5; D gene: TRBD2; CDR3 DNA: TGTGCCACCAGCAGAGCGACGGGGGGGCCCCGGGAGACCCAGTACTTC; CDR3 protein: CATSRATGGPRETQYF
clone size: .; V gene: TRBV27; J gene: TRBJ1-1; D gene: .; CDR3 DNA: TGTGCCAGCAAGTTGGGAGCAAGCACTGAAGCTTTCTTT; CDR3 protein: CASKLGASTEAFF
clone size: few; V gene: TRBV4-1; J gene: TRBJ2-1; D gene: .; CDR3 DNA: TGCGCCAGCAGCCAGGTCAGAATTGGGAACAATGAGCAGTTCTTC; CDR3 protein: CASSQVRIGNNEQFF
clone size: once; V gene: TRBV7-3; J gene: TRBJ1-1; D gene: .; CDR3 DNA: TGTGCCAGCAGCTCCGGGGCATTAGGGAACACTGAAGCTTTCTTT; CDR3 protein: CASSSGALGNTEAFF
clone size: .; V gene: TRBV20-1; J gene: TRBJ2-7; D gene: .; CDR3 DNA: TGCAGTGCATCGACCGGCTCCTACGAGCAGTACTTC; CDR3 protein: CSASTGSYEQYF
clone size: few; V gene: TRBV12-3/TRBV12-4; J gene: TRBJ1-1; D gene: .; CDR3 DNA: TGTGCCAGCAGCTTGGATTGGGGATTCGACACTGAAGCTTTCTTT; CDR3 protein: CASSLDWGFDTEAFF
clone size: few; V gene: TRBV20-1; J gene: TRBJ1-5; D gene: .; CDR3 DNA: TGCAGTGTCCTCAGGGTTAGCAATCAGCCCCAGCATTTT; CDR3 protein: CSVLRVSNQPQHF
clone size: .; V gene: TRBV28; J gene: TRBJ2-1; D gene: TRBD2; CDR3 DNA: TGTGCCAGCAGTCTCCCGGGACTAGTGGGGGGGCCGGATTACAATGAGCAGTTCTTC; CDR3 protein: CASSLPGLVGGPDYNEQFF
clone size: .; V gene: TRBV4-1; J gene: TRBJ2-1; D gene: TRBD2; CDR3 DNA: TGCGCCAGCAGCCACCTTGCTAGCGGGGGGGCAGGTGAGCAGTTCTTC; CDR3 protein: CASSHLASGGAGEQFF
clone size: .; V gene: TRBV4-1; J gene: TRBJ1-1; D gene: .; CDR3 DNA: TGCGCCAGCAGCCAACAAATGGCAGGGAACACTGAAGCTTTCTTT; CDR3 protein: CASSQQMAGNTEAFF
clone size: .; V gene: TRBV4-1; J gene: TRBJ2-2; D gene: .; CDR3 DNA: TGCGCCAGCAGCCAAGATTTGTTTTCGGGATCTAACACCGGGGAGCTGTTTTTT; CDR3 protein: CASSQDLFSGSNTGELFF
clone size: few; V gene: TRBV25-1; J gene: TRBJ2-5; D gene: .; CDR3 DNA: TGTGCCAGCAGCACACAGACGTACCAAGAGACCCAGTACTTC; CDR3 protein: CASSTQTYQETQYF
clone size: many; V gene: TRBV6-5; J gene: TRBJ1-2; D gene: .; CDR3 DNA: TGTGCCAGCAGCTGGGGGCAGGTATTACCCTATGGCTACACCTTC; CDR3 protein: CASSWGQVLPYGYTF
clone size: .; V gene: TRBV4-3; J gene: TRBJ2-1; D gene: .; CDR3 DNA: TGCGCCAGCAGCCAAGAAAGGCACAATGAGCAGTTCTTC; CDR3 protein: CASSQERHNEQFF
clone size: few; V gene: TRBV7-6; J gene: TRBJ2-7; D gene: TRBD1; CDR3 DNA: TGTGCCAGCAGCTCTCGTGCCTGGGACAGGGGCTCCGAGCAGTACTTC; CDR3 protein: CASSSRAWDRGSEQYF
clone size: .; V gene: TRBV6-5; J gene: TRBJ2-2; D gene: TRBD2; CDR3 DNA: TGTGCCAGCAGTCTACAACTAGCGGGGGGGCCCGGGGAGCTGTTTTTT; CDR3 protein: CASSLQLAGGPGELFF
clone size: few; V gene: TRBV6-5; J gene: TRBJ2-7; D gene: .; CDR3 DNA: TGTGCCAGCAGTGCTACAGGGAAAAGCTACGAGCAGTACTTC; CDR3 protein: CASSATGKSYEQYF
clone size: .; V gene: TRBV20-1; J gene: TRBJ2-2; D gene: TRBD1; CDR3 DNA: TGCAGTGCTAGGTTCCCTCGGACAGGAGAGAGCACCGGGGAGCTGTTTTTT; CDR3 protein: CSARFPRTGESTGELFF
clone size: few; V gene: TRBV5-1; J gene: TRBJ2-1; D gene: .; CDR3 DNA: TGCGCCAGCAGCGGCTGGCAGGGTCTTGGGAATGAGCAGTTCTTC; CDR3 protein: CASSGWQGLGNEQFF
clone size: few; V gene: TRBV11-2; J gene: TRBJ2-5; D gene: TRBD2; CDR3 DNA: TGTGCCAGCCTGAGCGGGGGGGCGGGAGAGACCCAGTACTTC; CDR3 protein: CASLSGGAGETQYF
clone size: few; V gene: TRBV6-1; J gene: TRBJ2-3; D gene: .; CDR3 DNA: TGTGCCAGCACCTTGAGGGGAGCAGATAGCACAGATACGCAGTATTTT; CDR3 protein: CASTLRGADSTDTQYF
clone size: .; V gene: TRBV6-6; J gene: TRBJ2-1; D gene: TRBD2; CDR3 DNA: TGTGCCAGCAGTGAGGGACTAGCGTCGGGGGGTGTTGAGCAGTTCTTC; CDR3 protein: CASSEGLASGGVEQFF
clone size: many; V gene: TRBV27; J gene: TRBJ1-2; D gene: TRBD1; CDR3 DNA: TGTGCCAGCAGTATCAGACAGGGGGGGACCCGACGCTATGGCTACACCTTC; CDR3 protein: CASSIRQGGTRRYGYTF
clone size: once; V gene: TRBV12-5; J gene: TRBJ1-2; D gene: .; CDR3 DNA: TGTGCTAGTGGACAGGGTCTGTTAGGCTACACCTTC; CDR3 protein: CASGQGLLGYTF
clone size: .; V gene: TRBV6-1; J gene: TRBJ2-2; D gene: TRBD1; CDR3 DNA: TGTGCCAGCAGCCCCAAACCCCAGGGGGCGTTGGGGGAGCTGTTTTTT; CDR3 protein: CASSPKPQGALGELFF
clone size: .; V gene: TRBV28; J gene: TRBJ2-5; D gene: .; CDR3 DNA: TGTGCCAGCAGTCGAGTGGAGACCCAGTACTTC; CDR3 protein: CASSRVETQYF
clone size: .; V gene: TRBV7-9; J gene: TRBJ2-5; D gene: .; CDR3 DNA: TGTGCCAGCCAGGGCCGTGTAGAGACCCAGTACTTC; CDR3 protein: CASQGRVETQYF
clone size: .; V gene: TRBV24-1; J gene: TRBJ1-1; D gene: .; CDR3 DNA: TGTGCCCTCGGAGGGGGGGGGGAAACTGAAGCTTTCTTT; CDR3 protein: CALGGGGETEAFF
clone size: .; V gene: TRBV6-1; J gene: TRBJ2-1; D gene: .; CDR3 DNA: TGTGCCAGCATAGGTGGAGAGCAGTTCTTC; CDR3 protein: CASIGGEQFF
clone size: .; V gene: TRBV10-3; J gene: TRBJ2-1; D gene: TRBD1; CDR3 DNA: TGTGCCATCAGTGGCACGGGACAGGGATACAATGAGCAGTTCTTC; CDR3 protein: CAISGTGQGYNEQFF
clone size: .; V gene: TRBV6-1; J gene: TRBJ2-2; D gene: .; CDR3 DNA: TGTGCCAGCAGTGAAACAGGGTCGGCCGGGGAGCTGTTTTTT; CDR3 protein: CASSETGSAGELFF
clone size: .; V gene: TRBV6-5; J gene: TRBJ1-2; D gene: TRBD1; CDR3 DNA: TGTGCCAGCAGTTACGGGGACAGGGGGCTATCAACCTTC; CDR3 protein: CASSYGDRGLSTF
clone size: .; V gene: TRBV7-9; J gene: TRBJ2-7; D gene: .; CDR3 DNA: TGTGCCAGCAGCCCGCCGCTCGGCGAGCAGTACTTC; CDR3 protein: CASSPPLGEQYF